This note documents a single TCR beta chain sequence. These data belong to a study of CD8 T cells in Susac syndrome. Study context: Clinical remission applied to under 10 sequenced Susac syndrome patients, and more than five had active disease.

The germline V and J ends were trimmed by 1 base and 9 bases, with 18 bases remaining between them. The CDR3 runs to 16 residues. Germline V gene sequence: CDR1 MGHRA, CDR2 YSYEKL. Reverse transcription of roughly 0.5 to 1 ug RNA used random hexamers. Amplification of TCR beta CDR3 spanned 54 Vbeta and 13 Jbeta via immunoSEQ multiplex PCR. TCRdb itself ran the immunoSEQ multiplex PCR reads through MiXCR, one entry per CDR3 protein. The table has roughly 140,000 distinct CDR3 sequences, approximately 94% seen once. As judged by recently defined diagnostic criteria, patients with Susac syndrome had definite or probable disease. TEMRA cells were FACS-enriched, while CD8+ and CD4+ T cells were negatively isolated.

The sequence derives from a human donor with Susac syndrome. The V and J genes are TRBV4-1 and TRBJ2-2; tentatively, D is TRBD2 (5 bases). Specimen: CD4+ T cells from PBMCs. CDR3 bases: TGCGCCAGCAGCCAAGCGGGCGGAGGCCGCGCCAGGGAGCTGTTTTTT. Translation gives CASSQAGGGRARELFF.